Below, 29 T cell receptor beta chains from the same sample are listed, as sequenced in a study of preoperative IRX-2 immunotherapy in early breast cancer. TCRdb keeps only in-frame clones here, not all; method: immunoSEQ multiplex PCR. The data hold almost 35,000 clones, with more than 90% observed a single time. As for treatment: preoperative locoregional IRX-2 cytokine immunotherapy. Sampling took place from a patient treated with IRX-2 immunotherapy. The receptors were gathered from a human donor with breast cancer.

The chain links TRBV7-9 to TRBJ1-1; 7 positions match TRBD1. Per germline, CDR1 SEHNR and CDR2 FQNEAQ (reference sequence). The CDR3 contains 18 residues. J lost 3 bases, V lost 1 base, and 14 bases had no gene match. CDR3 DNA: TGTGCCAGCAGCTTAGGTAAGACACAGGGGCCGAGGGACACTGAAGCTTTCTTT. Residues: CASSLGKTQGPRDTEAFF.

The chain uses TRBV21-1 and TRBJ2-7; the table's TRBD2 call for D was not verified on the DNA. TRBV21-1 is designated a pseudogene. The CDR3 has 13 amino acids. CDR3 amino acids: CASSPLSSYEQYF. CDR3 coding DNA: TGTGCCAGCAGTCCACTGAGCTCCTACGAGCAGTACTTC.

The gene calls are TRBV9 and TRBJ2-3; 8 nucleotides line up with TRBD2. CDR1 and CDR2 from the germline V gene are SGDLS and YYNGEE. Losses at the gene ends were 0 bases for V and 3 bases for J; bases not matched to a gene: 3. The CDR3 runs to 15 residues. The DNA of the CDR3 is TGTGCCAGCAGCGTAGCGCCTAGCGGGACAGATACGCAGTATTTT. It encodes CASSVAPSGTDTQYF. The variable domain in full, with the rest retrieved from reference TRBV9 and TRBJ2-3, is DSGVTQTPKHLITATGQRVTLRCSPRSGDLSVYWYQQSLDQGLQFLIQYYNGEERAKGNILERFSAQQFPDLHSELNLSSLELGDSALYFCASSVAPSGTDTQYFGPGTRLTVL.

This chain links TRBV7-9 with TRBJ1-2, with a possible D match to TRBD1 (6 bases). The CDR3 is 14 amino acids. Germline V gene data show CDR1 as SEHNR and CDR2 as FQNEAQ (reference sequence). Trimming stripped 5 bases from V and 8 bases from J, with 18 bases between. CDR3 in amino acids: CASSLEIRGVGYTF. The CDR3 DNA reads TGTGCCAGCAGCCTTGAAATCAGGGGCGTAGGCTACACCTTC.

V and J are TRBV7-9 and TRBJ2-5; D not certain. The CDR3 consists of 13 residues. Germline CDR1 reads SEHNR; CDR2 reads FQNEAQ (reference sequence). V dropped 5 bases and J dropped 5 bases, with 12 bases sitting between them. CDR3 DNA sequence: TGTGCCAGCAGCCTTAGTGGGTCGGAGACCCAGTACTTC. It translates to CASSLSGSETQYF.

The rearrangement joins TRBV11-2 to TRBJ2-1, with D perhaps TRBD2 (6 bases). This CDR3 has 17 residues. Trimming cost V 3 bases and J 13 bases, with 28 bases left between them. Germline CDR1 and CDR2: SGHAT and FQNNGV. The CDR3 sequence: CASSFGHSGPFKAPQFF. The CDR3, as DNA: TGTGCCAGCAGCTTTGGGCACAGCGGGCCCTTCAAAGCCCCCCAGTTCTTC.

This clone was picked up one time. The rearrangement joins TRBV7-9 to TRBJ2-1; the match to TRBD2 covers 8 bases. This CDR3 spans 13 amino acids. Germline assignment: CDR1 SEHNR and CDR2 FQNEAQ (reference sequence). With 5 bases clipped from V and 8 bases from J, the junction kept 5 bases outside the gene matches. CDR3 bases: TGTGCCAGCAGCACCGCACTAGCGGATGAGCAGTTCTTC. Its translation: CASSTALADEQFF.

The CDR3, as DNA: TGTGCCAGCAGCTCAAATAGAATCGAGCAGTACTTC. This translates into CASSSNRIEQYF. The V call is TRBV7-9, the J call TRBJ2-7, with no clear D. Trimming pared 4 bases from V and 6 bases from J, leaving 10 bases between. CDR3 length: 12 amino acids. Germline assignment: CDR1 SEHNR and CDR2 FQNEAQ (reference sequence).

V usage is TRBV2 and J usage is TRBJ1-5; 9 bases are shared with TRBD1. The V gene end was trimmed by 3 bases and the J gene end by 7 bases; junction bases not matched to a gene: 1. CDR3 length equals 13 residues. Germline V gene sequence: CDR1 SNHLY, CDR2 FYNNEI. The CDR3 DNA reads TGTGCCAGCAGTGACACAGGGGGCCAGCCCCAGCATTTT. This translates into CASSDTGGQPQHF.

The rearrangement uses TRBV5-6 and TRBJ2-2; 7 bases are a match to TRBD1. CDR1 and CDR2 from the germline V gene are SGHDT and YYEEEE. With V trimmed by 3 bases and J by 5 bases, 7 bases remained unmatched. The CDR3 loop spans 15 amino acids. DNA of the CDR3: TGTGCCAGCAGCTCGACAGGGTTACGGACCGGGGAGCTGTTTTTT. Protein sequence: CASSSTGLRTGELFF.

The chain couples TRBV10-2 to TRBJ2-5; 8 bases align to TRBD2. The V gene end was trimmed by 6 bases and the J gene end by 2 bases; junction bases not matched to a gene: 2. The length of the CDR3 is 13 residues. Germline-derived CDR1 and CDR2 are WSHSY and SAAADI. CDR3 protein: CASRASGQETQYF. CDR3 nucleotide sequence: TGCGCCAGCAGAGCTAGCGGGCAAGAGACCCAGTACTTC.

The V gene is TRBV29-1, the J gene TRBJ2-7; D call uncertain. CDR1 is SQVTM and CDR2 is ANQGSEA in the germline V gene. The CDR3 covers 11 residues. The germline V and J ends were trimmed by 3 bases and 6 bases, with 9 bases remaining between them. CDR3 amino acids: CSVDRFGEQYF. In nucleotides, the CDR3 is TGCAGCGTTGATAGATTCGGCGAGCAGTACTTC.

The chain combines TRBV2 with TRBJ2-2, with 9 bases that match TRBD1. This CDR3 region has 15 residues. The J segment lost 3 bases and the V segment lost 8 bases, leaving 7 bases of the junction unmatched. Germline lookup yields CDR1 SNHLY and CDR2 FYNNEI. The DNA for the CDR3 is TGTGCCAGCGGTAGACAGGGGGGGTACACCGGGGAGCTGTTTTTT. This translates into CASGRQGGYTGELFF.

The V call is TRBV4-1, the J call TRBJ2-3; 14 positions agree with TRBD2. The CDR3 covers 17 residues. CDR1 is MGHRA and CDR2 is YSYEKL in the germline V gene. Germline trimming cut 1 base from V and 7 bases from J; bases unmatched to any gene: 7. In DNA, the CDR3 is TGCGCCAGCAGCCAAGGTCGGACTAGCGGGGGGCCTAATACGCAGTATTTT. This gives the protein CASSQGRTSGGPNTQYF.

V and J are TRBV7-9 and TRBJ1-2, with D perhaps TRBD1 (5 bases). Germline V gene data show CDR1 as SEHNR and CDR2 as FQNEAQ (reference sequence). V gave up 1 base and J gave up 7 bases, with 10 bases separating them. There are 13 residues in the CDR3. CDR3: CASSLGDSSGYTF. As DNA, the CDR3 is TGTGCCAGCAGCTTAGGGGACTCGAGTGGCTACACCTTC.

The rearrangement joins TRBV19 to TRBJ2-7; 7 bases agree with TRBD2. This CDR3 comprises 15 residues. Germline V gives CDR1 LNHDA, CDR2 SQIVND (reference sequence). Trimming cost V 5 bases and J 2 bases; bases outside gene matches: 9. The CDR3 loop reads CASSGWGGSTYEQYF. CDR3 nucleotide sequence: TGTGCCAGTAGTGGCTGGGGAGGGTCCACCTACGAGCAGTACTTC.

The rearrangement links TRBV7-2 to TRBJ2-3; possible D gene TRBD2, 5 bases. Deletions cut 1 base from V and 0 bases from J, with 5 bases between. CDR3 size: 14 residues. In germline, CDR1 is SGHTA, CDR2 FQGNSA. The CDR3 sequence is CASSLGTSTDTQYF. CDR3 nucleotides: TGTGCCAGCAGCTTAGGGACTAGCACAGATACGCAGTATTTT.

The rearrangement links TRBV28 to TRBJ2-1, with 7 bases fitting TRBD2. The CDR3 runs 15 residues. J was trimmed by 4 bases and V by 7 bases; bases with no gene match: 10. Germline V gene lookup returns CDR1 MDHEN and CDR2 SYDVKM. For the CDR3, the DNA is TGTGCCAGCATCCTTGGTAATAGCGGGTACAATGAGCAGTTCTTC. Protein sequence: CASILGNSGYNEQFF.

This rearrangement joins TRBV4-2 to TRBJ2-2; 9 bases line up with TRBD2. Trimming at V came to 4 bases and at J to 6 bases, leaving 15 bases not matched to a gene. In germline, CDR1 is LGHNA, CDR2 YNFKEQ. This CDR3 has 18 amino acids. The CDR3 spells CASSRGPGASGESGELFF. The CDR3, as DNA: TGTGCCAGCAGCCGCGGACCGGGGGCTAGCGGGGAATCCGGGGAGCTGTTTTTT.

This clone was detected once. J is TRBJ2-7 and V is TRBV30; tentatively, D is TRBD2 (5 bases). Per the germline V gene, CDR1 is GTSNPN and CDR2 is SVGIG (reference sequence). The CDR3 contains 14 residues. With 2 bases removed from V and 7 bases from J, the gap between germline ends came to 18 bases. CDR3 loop: CAWSLGSTSREQYF. The CDR3 nucleotides read TGTGCCTGGAGTCTAGGGAGTACCTCGAGGGAGCAGTACTTC.

The V gene is TRBV5-1, the J gene TRBJ2-3; D is perhaps TRBD2 (6 bases). The CDR3 length is 18 residues. CDR1 SGHRS and CDR2 YFSETQ come from the germline V gene. Trimming removed 3 bases at V and 1 base at J, with 21 bases between. The CDR3 loop reads CASSSRPRLVSGTDTQYF. The CDR3 DNA reads TGCGCCAGCAGCTCCCGCCCCCGACTAGTCTCTGGCACAGATACGCAGTATTTT.

This chain joins TRBV6-5 and TRBJ2-1, with D uncertain. This CDR3 has 13 residues. The germline gives CDR1 MNHEY, CDR2 SVGAGI. V was cut by 7 bases and J by 6 bases, with 13 bases left in between. CDR3 sequence (DNA): TGTGCCAGCAACCAACCCCCTTTCAATGAGCAGTTCTTC. It is translated as CASNQPPFNEQFF.

Comment on this clone: The sample carries other DNA sequences with the same CDR3. The V and J genes are TRBV19 and TRBJ2-1; D not certain. From germline, CDR1 is LNHDA and CDR2 SQIVND (reference sequence). The V gene lost 7 bases and the J gene lost 3 bases, with 4 bases spanning the gap. The CDR3 length is 11 residues. CDR3 amino acids: CASNSYNEQFF. The CDR3 nucleotides read TGTGCCAGTAACAGCTACAATGAGCAGTTCTTC. Drawing the rest from reference TRBV19 and TRBJ2-1, the complete variable domain is DGGITQSPKYLFRKEGQNVTLSCEQNLNHDAMYWYRQDPGQGLRLIYYSQIVNDFQKGDIAEGYSVSREKKESFPLTVTSAQKNPTAFYLCASNSYNEQFFGPGTRLTVL.

V usage is TRBV5-6 and J usage is TRBJ2-1, with 7 bases matching TRBD2. The CDR3 is made up of 16 amino acids. J gave up 4 bases and V 4 bases, and 11 bases lay outside the gene matches. The V gene's germline CDR1 is SGHDT and CDR2 YYEEEE. As DNA, the CDR3 is TGTGCCAGCAGCGGGGGTGGGCTAGCGGTTTACAATGAGCAGTTCTTC. As protein: CASSGGGLAVYNEQFF.

The rearrangement uses TRBV9 and TRBJ2-6; the D is unclear. Germline CDR1 and CDR2: SGDLS and YYNGEE. V shed 0 bases and J shed 4 bases, with 20 bases lying between them. This CDR3 is built from 19 residues. DNA of the CDR3: TGTGCCAGCAGCGTAGTCCCAGAGTGGGGTAACTGGGGGGCCAACGTCCTGACTTTC. Its protein is CASSVVPEWGNWGANVLTF.

This clone appeared once. This sequence joins TRBV6-5 and TRBJ1-2; TRBD1 agrees at 7 bases. This CDR3 has 14 residues. Germline-derived CDR1 and CDR2 are MNHEY and SVGAGI. With V trimmed by 6 bases and J by 7 bases, 11 bases remained unmatched. This CDR3 reads CASRTRQGRVGYTF. The CDR3 DNA reads TGTGCCAGCAGGACCCGACAGGGAAGAGTTGGCTACACCTTC.

This clone was found once. The chain joins TRBV5-1 to TRBJ2-7; 7 positions match TRBD1. The V gene's germline CDR1 is SGHRS and CDR2 YFSETQ. The length of the CDR3 is 14 residues. V lost 1 base to trimming and J lost 3 bases; unmatched junction nucleotides: 4. The CDR3 DNA reads TGCGCCAGCAGCTTGTCAGGGGGTTTCTACGAGCAGTACTTC. It encodes CASSLSGGFYEQYF. Full variable domain (outside the CDR3, taken from reference TRBV5-1 and TRBJ2-7): KAGVTQTPRYLIKTRGQQVTLSCSPISGHRSVSWYQQTPGQGLQFLFEYFSETQRNKGNFPGRFSGRQFSNSRSEMNVSTLELGDSALYLCASSLSGGFYEQYFGPGTRLTVT.

V gene TRBV5-1 combines with J gene TRBJ2-5; no clear D gene. Germline CDR1 SGHRS, CDR2 YFSETQ. The CDR3 is made up of 15 amino acids. The ends were cut back, 0 bases at V and 2 bases at J, with 11 bases in the middle. The DNA for the CDR3 is TGCGCCAGCAGCTTGGGGCTACCTCGACAAGAGACCCAGTACTTC. It is translated as CASSLGLPRQETQYF.

This clone has just one count. The chain couples TRBV7-3 to TRBJ2-2; tentatively, D is TRBD1 or TRBD2 (6 bases each). Germline V gene lookup returns CDR1 SGHTA and CDR2 FQGTGA. V dropped 1 base and J dropped 3 bases, with 12 bases sitting between them. CDR3 length: 16 amino acids. CDR3 DNA: TGTGCCAGCAGCTTAATCGGGGGCATTGACACCGGGGAGCTGTTTTTT. Translating it yields CASSLIGGIDTGELFF.